What follows are 20 T cell receptor beta chains derived from one specimen sequenced in a study of spatial heterogeneity in lung cancer. Time point denoted: sample taken at primary tumor resection. Sequencing of whole RNA from tumor, nontumor lung or frozen PBMC involved no sorting. TCRdb redid the calling of the 5' RACE reads with MiXCR, one entry per CDR3 protein. Seen here are about 39,000 distinct CDR3 sequences, 4.5% to 6% observed once, and the top ten hold roughly 10%. The starting material was PBMCs, obtained at surgery. The origin of the receptors is a male donor with early-stage non-small cell lung cancer.

Many counts were recorded for this clonotype. The rearrangement links TRBV20-1 to TRBJ2-3, with 7 bases aligning to TRBD2. The CDR3 length is 14 residues. Looked up from germline, CDR1 is DFQATT and CDR2 is SNEGSKA (reference sequence). The J segment lost 2 bases and the V segment lost 1 base, leaving 3 bases of the junction unmatched. CDR3: CSARVRGTTDTQYF. The CDR3 DNA is TGCAGTGCTAGAGTGCGGGGGACCACAGATACGCAGTATTTT.

The sample holds many counts of this clonotype. The gene calls are TRBV11-1 and TRBJ2-3, with 10 positions matching TRBD2. Germline CDR1 and CDR2: SGHAT and FQDESV (reference sequence). CDR3 length equals 15 residues. The V and J ends lost 3 bases and 8 bases, in that order; junction bases with no gene match: 8. The DNA for the CDR3 is TGTGCCAGCAGCTTGGAGCAAGTAGCGGGGGGTACGCAGTATTTT. As protein: CASSLEQVAGGTQYF.

This clonotype was counted at least ten times. The genes are TRBV12-3 or TRBV12-4 and TRBJ2-1; TRBD2 agrees at 11 bases. Trimming at V came to 3 bases and at J to 8 bases, leaving 6 bases not matched to a gene. The CDR3 sequence is 15 residues long. In DNA form, the CDR3 reads TGTGCCAGCAGTTTCACCGGGACTAGCGGCCATGAGCAGTTCTTC. It specifies CASSFTGTSGHEQFF.

This clonotype was observed at least ten times. The chain links TRBV7-9 to TRBJ2-3, with D possibly matching TRBD2 (6 bases). Germline V gene sequence: CDR1 SEHNR, CDR2 FQNEAQ (reference sequence). The CDR3 runs to 14 residues. The ends were cut back, 6 bases at V and 3 bases at J, with 13 bases in the middle. In nucleotides, the CDR3 is TGTGCCAGCAGTCCGGCCGCGGGAACAGATACGCAGTATTTT. Translated: CASSPAAGTDTQYF.

The table lists this clonotype with many counts. The chain combines TRBV7-6 with TRBJ1-1, with 8 bases that match TRBD1. The CDR3 covers 14 residues. V lost 1 base and J lost 4; bases outside the gene matches: 2. The germline gives CDR1 SGHVS, CDR2 FNYEAQ. The CDR3 loop reads CASSLEGTGTEAFF. In nucleotides, the CDR3 is TGTGCCAGCAGCTTAGAGGGGACAGGCACTGAAGCTTTCTTT. The full variable domain, completed using reference TRBV7-6 and TRBJ1-1, is GAGVSQSPRYKVTKRGQDVALRCDPISGHVSLYWYRQALGQGPEFLTYFNYEAQQDKSGLPNDRFSAERPEGSISTLTIQRTEQRDSAMYRCASSLEGTGTEAFFGQGTRLTVV.

The sample holds many counts of this clonotype. The chain has TRBV12-3 or TRBV12-4 and TRBJ2-7; D is ambiguous. The CDR3 has 13 residues. V was trimmed by 6 bases and J by 4 bases, leaving 13 bases between them. The CDR3 coding sequence is TGTGCCAGCAGAGAGGCCATCTCGTACGAGCAGTACTTC. Its protein is CASREAISYEQYF.

Many counts were recorded for this clonotype. This CDR3 is CASSWGTGFDYGYTF. CDR3 nucleotide sequence: TGTGCCAGCAGCTGGGGGACAGGTTTCGACTATGGCTACACCTTC. This chain links TRBV7-9 with TRBJ1-2; 8 positions agree with TRBD1. Germline loops: CDR1 SEHNR, CDR2 FQNEAQ (reference sequence). This CDR3 contains 15 residues. After removal of 4 bases from V and 3 bases from J, the junction contained 7 bases not matched to a gene.

This clonotype was counted a few times. The chain employs TRBV6-5 and TRBJ1-2; TRBD1 matches at 10 bases. Unmatched junction bases numbered 6, after V lost 4 bases and J lost 7 bases. The CDR3 runs to 14 residues. CDR1 and CDR2 (germline): MNHEY, SVGAGI. CDR3 DNA sequence: TGTGCCAGCAGTTCATGGACAGGGGGGAGTGGCTACACCTTC. It codes for CASSSWTGGSGYTF.

This clonotype was detected many times. The rearrangement links TRBV19 to TRBJ1-2, with 7 positions matching TRBD1. The V gene end was trimmed by 5 bases and the J gene end by 4 bases; junction bases not matched to a gene: 10. The CDR3 is 15 amino acids. The germline V gene encodes CDR1 LNHDA and CDR2 SQIVND (reference sequence). The CDR3 loop reads CASSPGTAASYGYTF. The CDR3 DNA sequence: TGTGCCAGTAGTCCCGGGACAGCTGCCTCCTATGGCTACACCTTC.

The rearrangement uses TRBV7-8 and TRBJ2-5; no clear D gene. The CDR3 spans 14 residues. V dropped 5 bases and J dropped 1 base, with 11 bases sitting between them. The V gene's germline CDR1 is SGHVS and CDR2 FQNEAQ. The CDR3 reads CASSDRIIQETQYF. The CDR3, as DNA: TGTGCCAGCAGCGACCGGATCATCCAAGAGACCCAGTACTTC.

The gene calls are TRBV5-1 and TRBJ2-3, with D maybe TRBD1 (5 bases). The ends were cut back, 0 bases at V and 4 bases at J, with 9 bases in the middle. The CDR3 consists of 14 residues. The germline V gene encodes CDR1 SGHRS and CDR2 YFSETQ. CDR3 amino acids: CASSLGQQADTQYF. CDR3 nucleotide sequence: TGCGCCAGCAGCTTGGGACAGCAGGCAGATACGCAGTATTTT.

This clonotype was picked up many times. The J gene is TRBJ1-5, the V gene TRBV12-3 or TRBV12-4; D gene unclear. The CDR3 has 15 residues. V was cut by 1 base and J by 0 bases, with 7 bases left in between. CDR3 in DNA: TGTGCCAGCAGTTTAGGGATTTCTAGCAATCAGCCCCAGCATTTT. Translation gives CASSLGISSNQPQHF.

At least ten counts were recorded for this clonotype. The gene calls are TRBV4-3 and TRBJ1-5, with D unresolved. Germline lookup yields CDR1 LGHNA and CDR2 YSLEER. The CDR3 runs to 15 residues. The ends were cut back, 4 bases at V and 3 bases at J, with 13 bases in the middle. The CDR3 spells CASSPQGGYNQPQHF. As DNA, the CDR3 is TGCGCCAGCAGCCCTCAAGGAGGGTACAATCAGCCCCAGCATTTT.

At least ten counts were recorded for this clonotype. This chain uses TRBV4-1 with TRBJ2-2; no firm D call. The germline gives CDR1 MGHRA, CDR2 YSYEKL. The CDR3 totals 15 residues. The germline V and J ends were trimmed by 3 bases and 7 bases, with 15 bases remaining between them. The CDR3 is CASSQVLKSHGELFF. The DNA of the CDR3 is TGCGCCAGCAGCCAGGTCTTGAAGTCCCACGGGGAGCTGTTTTTT.

This clonotype was counted a few times. The chain uses TRBV5-1 and TRBJ2-2, with D hard to call. The CDR3 is 12 amino acids. Trimming pared 2 bases from V and 10 bases from J, leaving 9 bases between. Germline V gene lookup returns CDR1 SGHRS and CDR2 YFSETQ. DNA of the CDR3: TGCGCCAGCAGCTTTGACAATGCGGAGCTGTTTTTT. It encodes CASSFDNAELFF.

The gene calls are TRBV6-5 and TRBJ1-2; TRBD1 agrees at 8 bases. Trimming cost V 5 bases and J 3 bases; bases outside gene matches: 5. Germline V lookup: CDR1 MNHEY, CDR2 SVGAGI. The CDR3 sequence is 14 residues long. The CDR3 sequence: CASSQDREDYGYTF. In nucleotides, the CDR3 is TGTGCCAGCAGTCAGGACAGGGAGGACTATGGCTACACCTTC.

This chain connects TRBV5-1 to TRBJ1-5; 9 bases are shared with TRBD1. CDR3 length equals 15 residues. V was clipped by 4 bases and J by 2 bases; unmatched bases: 4. Germline lookup yields CDR1 SGHRS and CDR2 YFSETQ. CDR3 sequence: CASSGGQGGNQPQHF. The CDR3 DNA follows: TGCGCCAGCAGCGGGGGACAGGGTGGCAATCAGCCCCAGCATTTT.

This clonotype appeared many times. This chain joins TRBV10-3 and TRBJ2-7; either TRBD1 or TRBD2 may supply D (5 bases each). The CDR3 extends over 12 amino acids. Germline V gene sequence: CDR1 ENHRY, CDR2 SYGVKD. The V and J ends lost 6 bases and 6 bases respectively, with 12 bases between them. The CDR3 nucleotides read TGTGCCATCAGGCTCCAGGGACCCGAGCAGTACTTC. Translated: CAIRLQGPEQYF.

This clonotype was recorded at least ten times. The chain uses TRBV6-6 and TRBJ1-1; weak D call: TRBD1 (6 bases). Trimming cost V 6 bases and J 1 base, with 9 bases left between them. The CDR3 sequence is 13 residues long. CDR1 is MNHNY and CDR2 is SVGAGI in the germline V gene (reference sequence). The CDR3 DNA reads TGTGCCAGCAGGGCAGGGGCGAACACTGAAGCTTTCTTT. Its translation is CASRAGANTEAFF.

This clonotype was recorded at least ten times. The CDR3 DNA is TGTGCCAACTCCTTTAGCGGGGGGAGCACAGATACGCAGTATTTT. Protein product: CANSFSGGSTDTQYF. The J gene is TRBJ2-3, the V gene TRBV6-1; 10 bases are shared with TRBD2. Germline-derived CDR1 and CDR2 are MNHNS and SASEGT. Unmatched junction bases numbered 7, after V lost 10 bases and J lost 0 bases. The CDR3 loop spans 15 amino acids.